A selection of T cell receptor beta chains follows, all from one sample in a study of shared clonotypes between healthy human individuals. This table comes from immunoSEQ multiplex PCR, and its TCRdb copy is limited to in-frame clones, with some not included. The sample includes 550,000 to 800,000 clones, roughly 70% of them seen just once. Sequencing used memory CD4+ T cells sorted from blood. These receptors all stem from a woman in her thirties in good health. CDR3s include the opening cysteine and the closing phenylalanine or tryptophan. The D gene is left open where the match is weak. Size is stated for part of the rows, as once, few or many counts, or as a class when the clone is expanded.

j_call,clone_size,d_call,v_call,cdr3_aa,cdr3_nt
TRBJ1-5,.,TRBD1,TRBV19,CASSSHGQGAGQPQHF,TGTGCCAGTAGTTCCCACGGGCAGGGGGCTGGTCAGCCCCAGCATTTT
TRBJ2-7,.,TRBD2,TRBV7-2,CASSLGVGGSGREQYF,TGTGCCAGCAGCTTAGGAGTAGGCGGGAGCGGAAGGGAGCAGTACTTC
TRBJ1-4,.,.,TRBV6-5,CASSYTEGSKLFF,TGTGCCAGCAGTTACACGGAGGGGTCAAAACTGTTTTTT
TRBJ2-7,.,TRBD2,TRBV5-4,CASSFGLAGDITYEQYF,TGTGCCAGCAGCTTTGGTCTGGCGGGAGACATCACCTACGAGCAGTACTTC
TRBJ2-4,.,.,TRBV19,CASSIKGDIQYF,TGTGCCAGTAGTATAAAGGGAGACATTCAGTACTTC
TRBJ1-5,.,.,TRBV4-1,CASSQGIISNQPQHF,TGCGCCAGCAGCCAAGGGATTATTAGCAATCAGCCCCAGCATTTT
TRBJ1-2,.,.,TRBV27,CASSLSRGIGGYTF,TGTGCCAGCAGTTTAAGTAGGGGAATCGGCGGCTACACCTTC
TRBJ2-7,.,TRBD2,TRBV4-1,CASSQLGLAGNSYEQYF,TGCGCCAGCAGCCAGCTCGGACTAGCGGGCAATTCCTACGAGCAGTACTTC
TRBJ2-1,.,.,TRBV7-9,CASSPIYSNEQFF,TGTGCCAGCTCCCCAATCTACAGTAATGAGCAGTTCTTC
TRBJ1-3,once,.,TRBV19,CASSTLQVGNTIYF,TGTGCCAGTAGTACCCTCCAGGTGGGAAACACCATATATTTT
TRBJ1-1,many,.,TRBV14,CASSQEYEAFF,TGTGCCAGCAGCCAAGAGTACGAAGCTTTCTTT
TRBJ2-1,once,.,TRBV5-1,CASSLRPGDPFNEQFF,TGCGCCAGCAGCTTGCGGCCAGGGGACCCTTTCAATGAGCAGTTCTTC
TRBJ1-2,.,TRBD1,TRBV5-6,CASSLGTGGTYGYTF,TGTGCCAGCAGCTTGGGGACAGGGGGCACCTATGGCTACACCTTC
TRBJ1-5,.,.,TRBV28,CASSFLRGIGQPQHF,TGTGCCAGCAGTTTTCTTCGGGGTATAGGACAGCCCCAGCATTTT
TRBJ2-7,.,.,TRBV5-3,CARPSGPRSYEQYF,TGTGCCAGACCCTCCGGGCCCAGGTCCTACGAGCAGTACTTC
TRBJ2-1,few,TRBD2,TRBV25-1,CASSGVAGGPHNEQFF,TGTGCCAGCAGTGGGGTAGCGGGAGGGCCCCACAATGAGCAGTTCTTC
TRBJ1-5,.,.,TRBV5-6,CASSLGRTNQPQHF,TGTGCCAGCAGCTTGGGACGGACTAATCAGCCCCAGCATTTT
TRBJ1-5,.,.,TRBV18,CASSPSGPSNYQPQHF,TGTGCCAGCTCGCCCTCCGGGCCGAGTAATTATCAGCCCCAGCATTTT
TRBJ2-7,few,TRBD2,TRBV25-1,CASSATGLQPPEQYF,TGTGCCAGCAGTGCTACGGGACTACAGCCCCCCGAGCAGTACTTC
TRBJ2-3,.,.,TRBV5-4,CASSLPYSTDTQYF,TGTGCCAGCAGCTTGCCGTACAGCACAGATACGCAGTATTTT
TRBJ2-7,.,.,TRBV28,CASSLRGSYEQYF,TGTGCCAGCAGTTTACGAGGGTCCTACGAGCAGTACTTC
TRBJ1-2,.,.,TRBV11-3,CANSNYGYTF,TGTGCCAACAGTAACTATGGCTACACCTTC
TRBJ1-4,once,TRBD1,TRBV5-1,CASSPQGAEGKLFF,TGCGCCAGCAGCCCTCAGGGGGCAGAAGGGAAACTGTTTTTT
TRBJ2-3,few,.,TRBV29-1,CSVGAASTDTQYF,TGCAGCGTTGGAGCGGCTAGCACAGATACGCAGTATTTT
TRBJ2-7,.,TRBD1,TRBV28,CASSLGRPGQGSKQYF,TGTGCCAGCAGTTTGGGACGACCGGGACAGGGAAGCAAACAGTACTTC
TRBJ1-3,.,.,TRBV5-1,CASSYGQSLGNTIYF,TGCGCCAGCAGCTATGGACAGAGCCTTGGAAACACCATATATTTT
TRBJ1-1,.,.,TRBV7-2,CASSLRLLGTEAFF,TGTGCCAGCAGCTTGAGACTCTTGGGCACTGAAGCTTTCTTT
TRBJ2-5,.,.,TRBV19,CASGEDGSNYVTQYF,TGTGCCAGCGGGGAGGACGGCTCGAATTATGTGACCCAGTACTTC
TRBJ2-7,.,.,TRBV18,CASSPGQDNEQYF,TGTGCCAGCTCACCTGGGCAGGACAACGAGCAGTACTTC
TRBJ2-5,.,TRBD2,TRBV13,CASSLGGLAGLETQYF,TGTGCCAGCAGCTTAGGGGGACTAGCGGGACTGGAGACCCAGTACTTC
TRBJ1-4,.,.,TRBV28,CASSGSRQSTNEKLFF,TGTGCCAGCAGTGGAAGCAGACAGTCAACTAATGAAAAACTGTTTTTT
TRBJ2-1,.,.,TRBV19,CASSIDPGLVGEQFF,TGTGCCAGTAGTATAGATCCGGGGTTAGTGGGTGAGCAGTTCTTC
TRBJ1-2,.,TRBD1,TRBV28,CASSDGQVAYTF,TGTGCCAGCAGTGATGGACAGGTTGCCTACACCTTC
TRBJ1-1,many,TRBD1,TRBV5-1,CASSWGQGVDPEAFF,TGCGCCAGCAGCTGGGGGCAGGGGGTGGACCCTGAAGCTTTCTTT
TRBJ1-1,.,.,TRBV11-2,CASSLNPIDRSLGTEAFF,TGTGCCAGCAGCTTAAACCCCATCGACAGGTCATTGGGCACTGAAGCTTTCTTT
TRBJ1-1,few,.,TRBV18,CASSLAGPETAFF,TGTGCCAGCTCTCTCGCAGGTCCGGAGACAGCTTTCTTT
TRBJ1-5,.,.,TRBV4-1,CASSQDGGMGNQPQHF,TGCGCCAGCAGCCAAGACGGGGGCATGGGCAATCAGCCCCAGCATTTT
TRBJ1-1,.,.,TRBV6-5,CASSQTGNTEAFF,TGTGCCAGCAGCCAGACGGGAAACACTGAAGCTTTCTTT
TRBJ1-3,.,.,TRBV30,CAWSTPGPRRGYWNTIYF,TGTGCCTGGAGTACCCCGGGGCCGCGCAGGGGTTATTGGAACACCATATATTTT
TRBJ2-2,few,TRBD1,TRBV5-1,CASRLGTDNTGELFF,TGCGCCTCCCGACTGGGGACAGATAACACCGGGGAGCTGTTTTTT
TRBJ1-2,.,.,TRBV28,CASSLWAPPPYGYTF,TGTGCCAGCAGTTTGTGGGCGCCCCCCCCTTATGGCTACACCTTC
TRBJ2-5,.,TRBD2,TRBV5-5,CASSFNNGRAQETQYF,TGTGCCAGCAGCTTTAATAACGGGAGGGCCCAAGAGACCCAGTACTTC
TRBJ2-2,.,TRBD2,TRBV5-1,CASSLRTSGRWRNTGELFF,TGCGCCAGCAGCTTGAGGACTAGCGGGAGGTGGAGGAACACCGGGGAGCTGTTTTTT
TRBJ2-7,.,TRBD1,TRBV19,CASSNRGYEQYF,TGTGCCAGTAGCAACAGGGGTTACGAGCAGTACTTC
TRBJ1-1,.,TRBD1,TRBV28,CASSPARQGVIAFF,TGTGCCAGCAGTCCGGCCCGACAGGGAGTCATTGCTTTCTTT
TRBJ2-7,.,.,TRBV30,CAWTRGGYEQYF,TGTGCCTGGACTAGGGGAGGCTACGAGCAGTACTTC
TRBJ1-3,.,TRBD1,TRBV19,CASIDRGPNTIYF,TGTGCCAGTATCGACAGGGGGCCGAACACCATATATTTT
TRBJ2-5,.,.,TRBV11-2,CASSPIQGGQETQYF,TGTGCCAGCAGCCCCATACAGGGTGGCCAAGAGACCCAGTACTTC
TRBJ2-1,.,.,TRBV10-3,CAIRGAVGNEQFF,TGTGCCATTCGCGGGGCTGTTGGGAATGAGCAGTTCTTC
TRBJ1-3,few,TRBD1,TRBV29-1,CSGTQGGFSGNTIYF,TGCAGCGGGACTCAAGGGGGCTTCTCTGGAAACACCATATATTTT
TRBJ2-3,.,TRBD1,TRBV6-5,CASRRDRANTDTQYF,TGTGCCAGCAGACGGGACAGGGCCAACACAGATACGCAGTATTTT
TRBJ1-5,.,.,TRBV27,CASSSYRAGQPQHF,TGTGCCAGCAGTTCGTACAGGGCGGGTCAGCCCCAGCATTTT